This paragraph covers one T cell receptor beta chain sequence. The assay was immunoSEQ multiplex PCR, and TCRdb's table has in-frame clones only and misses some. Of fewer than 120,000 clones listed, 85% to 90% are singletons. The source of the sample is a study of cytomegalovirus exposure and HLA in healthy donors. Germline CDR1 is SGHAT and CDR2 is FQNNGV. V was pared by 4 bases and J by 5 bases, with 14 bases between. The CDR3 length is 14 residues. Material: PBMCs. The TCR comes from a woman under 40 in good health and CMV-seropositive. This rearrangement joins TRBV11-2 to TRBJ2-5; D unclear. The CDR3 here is CASSSRPVRETQYF. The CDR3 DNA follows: TGTGCCAGCAGCTCTAGACCCGTCCGGGAGACCCAGTACTTC.